Sequencing of this T cell receptor (beta chain) was carried out in a study of T-cell memory formation after mild COVID-19. Study-wide context: Clustering of TCRs was largely donor specific.

5'RACE primed at constant segments yielded TCR alpha and TCR beta cDNA libraries bearing sample barcodes and UMIs. TCRdb re-analysed the 5' RACE reads in MiXCR, keeping a single row per CDR3 protein. Of hundreds of thousands of distinct CDR3 sequences listed, 15% to 20% were seen once; the top ten hold 20% to 25%. The study's findings and limits: Contracting CD4+ clones were located mainly in CM and EM, and CD8+ clones in EMRA. The pre-infection memory compartment contained some responding clones, suggesting cross-reactive memory joined.

In the case of this clonotype: Its antigen remains unknown.

The origin of this receptor is a man between 18 and 35 years old who had mild COVID-19 (a few samples of this study predate the infection). Cell type and time point are not known. What was sequenced was PBMCs or a T cell subset sorted from them (not recorded which).

CDR3 in DNA: TGTGCCAGCAGCTTCTCGCAGGGTAGTTCAGAGCAGTACTTC. This codes for CASSFSQGSSEQYF. The rearrangement uses TRBV7-2 and TRBJ2-7, with D perhaps TRBD1 (5 bases). Germline CDR1 and CDR2: SGHTA and FQGNSA. The CDR3 spans 14 residues. The V end was cut by 3 bases, the J end by 7 bases, with 16 bases between. The full variable domain, completed using reference TRBV7-2 and TRBJ2-7, is GAGVSQSPSNKVTEKGKDVELRCDPISGHTALYWYRQSLGQGLEFLIYFQGNSAPDKSGLPSDRFSAERTGGSVSTLTIQRTQQEDSAVYLCASSFSQGSSEQYFGPGTRLTVT.